This TCR beta chain was identified during a study of blood T cell repertoires in COVID-19. Germline V gene data show CDR1 as SNHLY and CDR2 as FYNNEI. Germline trimming cut 6 bases from V and 1 base from J; bases unmatched to any gene: 4. CDR3 length: 14 amino acids. Original methodology: Reference gene primer amplification gave estimated nucleated cell counts. TCRdb's table, derived via immunoSEQ multiplex PCR, lists solely in-frame clones and lacks some. For V, J and clone size, that table is used; D and trimming come from the DNA. The sample lists more than 85,000 clones, 75% to 90% occurring once.

The sample consisted of peripheral blood. The TCR comes from a woman in her fifties or sixties with acute or convalescent COVID-19. The gene calls are TRBV2 and TRBJ1-1; 8 nucleotides agree with TRBD1. The CDR3 is CASRKTGENTEAFF. CDR3 bases: TGTGCCAGCAGGAAGACAGGGGAGAACACTGAAGCTTTCTTT. The variable domain in full, with the rest retrieved from reference TRBV2 and TRBJ1-1, is EPEVTQTPSHQVTQMGQEVILRCVPISNHLYFYWYRQILGQKVEFLVSFYNNEISEKSEIFDDQFSVERPDGSNFTLKIRSTKLEDSAMYFCASRKTGENTEAFFGQGTRLTVV.